The clone carrying this T cell receptor beta chain came up many times. What it recognizes is unknown. Germline values: CDR1 KGHSH, CDR2 LQKENI. The CDR3 extends over 17 amino acids. J was trimmed by 8 bases and V by 3 bases; bases with no gene match: 8. Using RNA transcripts as the source, TCR beta CDR3 regions were amplified. Initially, a first-round RT-PCR of the TCR CDR3 employed the HTBI primer set. Each CDR3 protein gets one entry after TCRdb re-called the multiplex PCR reads with MiXCR. The sample has 300,000 to 350,000 distinct CDR3 sequences, about 20% seen once; the top ten hold around 47%. This entry is derived from a study of T cells in Graves' hyperthyroidism and ophthalmopathy. Study-wide findings and caveats: Appearing also in blood were most of the thyroid clonotypes expanded above 0.001.

Sequencing input: blood. V usage is TRBV18 and J usage is TRBJ2-1; 15 nucleotides line up with TRBD2. The TCR was taken from a woman between 50 and 59 years old with Graves' hyperthyroidism. CDR3: CASSPHGLAGGQDEQFF. As DNA, the CDR3 is TGTGCCAGCTCACCTCACGGACTAGCGGGAGGGCAAGATGAGCAGTTCTTC.